Listed here are 14 T cell receptor beta chains from one sample, sequenced in a study of beta chain features in type 1 diabetes. Reverse transcribing all isolated RNA meant expressed TCRB transcripts were sequenced. Some clones are missing from TCRdb's copy, which holds only in-frame ones; the method was immunoSEQ multiplex PCR. The sample includes hundreds of thousands of clones, roughly 9.6% seen only once; the top ten take just over 0.015%. Material: naive CD4+ T cells from blood. These receptors all stem from a woman younger than 45 in good health.

This rearrangement joins TRBV6-5 to TRBJ2-2; 8 nucleotides line up with TRBD1. The V gene end was trimmed by 9 bases and the J gene end by 5 bases; junction bases not matched to a gene: 5. CDR1 MNHEY and CDR2 SVGAGI come from the germline V gene. There are 13 residues in the CDR3. DNA of the CDR3: TGTGCCAGTACGGACAGGGTGACCGGGGAGCTGTTTTTT. This sequence encodes CASTDRVTGELFF.

This clone was recorded a few times. The CDR3 is CASSLARDGELFF. The CDR3 bases are TGCGCCAGCAGCTTGGCCCGGGACGGGGAGCTGTTTTTT. The J gene is TRBJ2-2, the V gene TRBV5-1, with TRBD2 as a possible D gene (5 bases). Germline V gene data show CDR1 as SGHRS and CDR2 as YFSETQ. The CDR3 consists of 13 residues. V lost 0 bases to trimming and J lost 7 bases, with 7 bases between them.

In its sample, this clone was seen a few times. The chain uses TRBV18 and TRBJ2-7; weak D call: TRBD2 (6 bases). Germline assignment: CDR1 KGHSH and CDR2 LQKENI. The length of the CDR3 is 14 residues. Trimming took 3 bases from V and 7 from J, leaving 16 bases between them. CDR3 loop: CASSPGGTTGEQYF. DNA of the CDR3: TGTGCCAGCTCACCGGGCGGGACCACGGGGGAGCAGTACTTC. Full variable domain (rest looked up from reference TRBV18 and TRBJ2-7): NAGVMQNPRHLVRRRGQEARLRCSPMKGHSHVYWYRQLPEEGLKFMVYLQKENIIDESGMPKERFSAEFPKEGPSILRIQQVVRGDSAAYFCASSPGGTTGEQYFGPGTRLTVT.

This clone has more than one count but fewer than ten. This chain uses TRBV7-9 with TRBJ1-2; D unclear. The ends were cut back, 5 bases at V and 2 bases at J, with 9 bases in the middle. The V gene's germline CDR1 is SEHNR and CDR2 FQNEAQ (reference sequence). The CDR3 is made up of 13 amino acids. CDR3 sequence (DNA): TGTGCCAGCAGCACACGGAGAAACTATGGCTACACCTTC. Translating it yields CASSTRRNYGYTF. Combining the CDR3 with reference TRBV7-9 and TRBJ1-2 gives the whole variable domain DTGVSQNPRHKITKRGQNVTFRCDPISEHNRLYWYRQTLGQGPEFLTYFQNEAQLEKSRLLSDRFSAERPKGSFSTLEIQRTEQGDSAMYLCASSTRRNYGYTFGSGTRLTVV.

V is TRBV6-1 and J is TRBJ1-5; D is unclear. Germline-derived CDR1 and CDR2 are MNHNS and SASEGT. The CDR3 sequence is 13 residues long. The V gene lost 2 bases and the J gene lost 7 bases, with 9 bases spanning the gap. The CDR3 loop reads CASSEWEEQPQHF. In DNA, the CDR3 is TGTGCCAGCAGTGAATGGGAGGAACAGCCCCAGCATTTT.

Here the CDR3 DNA reads TGTGCCAGCAGCCCGGGGGACAGGGGTAGCACAGATACGCAGTATTTT. Residues: CASSPGDRGSTDTQYF. The gene calls are TRBV7-2 and TRBJ2-3, with 10 bases fitting TRBD1. V shed 5 bases and J 0 bases; nucleotides not matched to a gene: 5. CDR1 is SGHTA, CDR2 FQGNSA, per germline. This CDR3 has 16 residues.

Only a few counts were recorded for this clone. V usage is TRBV6-5 and J usage is TRBJ1-5; tentatively, D is TRBD1 (6 bases). Between the trimmed V and J ends, which lost 5 bases and 4 bases, there was a span of 12 bases. CDR1 is MNHEY, CDR2 SVGAGI, per germline. CDR3 length: 14 residues. The CDR3 protein is CASSPGQSNQPQHF. The DNA of the CDR3 is TGTGCCAGCAGTCCCGGACAGTCTAATCAGCCCCAGCATTTT.

This clone came up a few times. The rearrangement uses TRBV15 and TRBJ2-2; 7 bases match TRBD1. The CDR3 has 14 amino acids. Germline V gene lookup returns CDR1 LNHNV and CDR2 YYDKDF (reference sequence). With V trimmed by 3 bases and J by 5 bases, 3 bases remained unmatched. This chain's CDR3 is CATSSQTGTGELFF. CDR3 nucleotide sequence: TGTGCCACCAGCAGCCAGACAGGGACCGGGGAGCTGTTTTTT.

The chain couples TRBV9 to TRBJ1-2, with D uncertain. The germline CDR1 and CDR2 sequences are SGDLS and YYNGEE. V lost 0 bases, J lost 3 bases, and 3 bases lay in between. CDR3 size: 12 residues. The CDR3 nucleotides are TGTGCCAGCAGCGTAGCTCACTATGGCTACACCTTC. It yields the protein CASSVAHYGYTF.

This chain links TRBV27 with TRBJ1-1, with 7 bases aligning to TRBD1. The trim removed 8 bases at V and 1 base at J, leaving 7 bases unmatched. Germline V CDR1 and CDR2: MNHEY, SMNVEV (reference sequence). The CDR3 consists of 14 residues. The CDR3 region has the DNA TGTGCCAGCGCTGGGGACAGAAAGAACACTGAAGCTTTCTTT. Its protein is CASAGDRKNTEAFF.

The CDR3 nucleotides read TGTGCCAGCAGCTTAGTCCCGGGAGGGATTCACGAGCAGTACTTC. Translating gives CASSLVPGGIHEQYF. The chain has TRBV7-9 and TRBJ2-7, with 8 bases aligning to TRBD2. This CDR3 contains 15 residues. CDR1 and CDR2 from the germline V gene are SEHNR and FQNEAQ (reference sequence). V shed 1 base and J 5 bases; nucleotides not matched to a gene: 7. The full variable domain, completed using reference TRBV7-9 and TRBJ2-7, is DTGVSQNPRHKITKRGQNVTFRCDPISEHNRLYWYRQTLGQGPEFLTYFQNEAQLEKSRLLSDRFSAERPKGSFSTLEIQRTEQGDSAMYLCASSLVPGGIHEQYFGPGTRLTVT.

This clone was counted between two and nine times. The V call is TRBV6-1, the J call TRBJ1-2, with D uncertain. V lost 1 base, J lost 6 bases, and 9 bases lay in between. From germline, CDR1 is MNHNS and CDR2 SASEGT. The CDR3 covers 13 residues. CDR3 nucleotides: TGTGCCAGCAGTGAAGTGGCCGTGGATGGCTACACCTTC. Translating gives CASSEVAVDGYTF.

This clone has more than one count but fewer than ten. V is TRBV6-5 and J is TRBJ2-5, with D possibly matching TRBD1 (6 bases). The V and J ends lost 0 bases and 2 bases respectively, with 7 bases between them. CDR3 length equals 14 residues. Looked up from germline, CDR1 is MNHEY and CDR2 is SVGAGI. The CDR3 loop is CASSYSGQQETQYF. The CDR3 coding sequence is TGTGCCAGCAGTTACTCGGGACAACAAGAGACCCAGTACTTC.

There are a few counts of this clone. The chain recombines TRBV19 with TRBJ2-1; 12 bases map to TRBD2. The V gene end was trimmed by 7 bases and the J gene end by 4 bases; junction bases not matched to a gene: 8. Germline CDR1 reads LNHDA; CDR2 reads SQIVND (reference sequence). There are 16 residues in the CDR3. CDR3 protein: CASTRLAGGPYNEQFF. Written as DNA, the CDR3 is TGTGCCAGTACTCGCCTAGCGGGAGGGCCGTACAATGAGCAGTTCTTC.